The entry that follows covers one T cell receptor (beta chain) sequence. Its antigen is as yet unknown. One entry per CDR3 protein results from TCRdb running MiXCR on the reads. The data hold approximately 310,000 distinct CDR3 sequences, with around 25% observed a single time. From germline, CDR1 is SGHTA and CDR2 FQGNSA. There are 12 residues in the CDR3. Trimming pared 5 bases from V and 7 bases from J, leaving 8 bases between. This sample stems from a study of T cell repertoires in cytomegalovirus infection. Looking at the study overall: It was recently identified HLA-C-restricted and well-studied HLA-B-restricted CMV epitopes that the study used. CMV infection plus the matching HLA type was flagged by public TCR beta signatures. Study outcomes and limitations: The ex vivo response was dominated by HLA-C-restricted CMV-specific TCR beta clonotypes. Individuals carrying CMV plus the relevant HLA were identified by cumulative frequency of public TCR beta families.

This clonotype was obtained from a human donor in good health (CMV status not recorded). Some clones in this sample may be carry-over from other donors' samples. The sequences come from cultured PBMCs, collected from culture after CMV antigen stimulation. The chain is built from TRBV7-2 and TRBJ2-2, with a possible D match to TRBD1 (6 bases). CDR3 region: CASSAQGGELFF. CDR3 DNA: TGTGCCAGCAGCGCACAGGGCGGGGAGCTGTTTTTT.